This record concerns one T cell receptor (beta chain) sequence. One end of the junction is discordant with germline, which a read error may explain. The PCR contained 60 Vbeta and 13 Jbeta primers. Profiling relied on immunoSEQ multiplex PCR, and the TCRdb table lists in-frame clones only, not all of them. This sample lists about 200,000 clones; its ten largest clones have 6.5%. The CDR3 length is 17 residues. Per the germline V gene, CDR1 is SGHRS and CDR2 is YFSETQ. This entry comes from a study of cytomegalovirus exposure and HLA in healthy donors. The TCR comes from a man aged 25-45 years in good health and CMV-seronegative. The rearrangement uses TRBV5-1 and TRBJ1-1, with 9 bases fitting TRBD1. Sequenced input: PBMCs. This chain's CDR3 is CASGFGVGTGKNTEAFF. In DNA form, the CDR3 reads TGCGCCAGCGGCTTCGGCGTGGGGACAGGGAAGAACACTGAAGCTTTCTTT.